These T cell receptor beta chains were read from a single sample in a study of T-cell reconstitution after alpha-beta-depleted transplantation in children. MiXCR was run by TCRdb on the PCR reads, yielding one entry per CDR3 protein. The data contain more than 120,000 distinct CDR3 sequences, 8.5% to 10% of them seen just once; the ten biggest clones take up about a sixth. Sample: PBMCs, mostly from graft donor cells, taken 180 days after TCRalphabeta/CD19-depleted stem cell transplant. The receptors originated from a female patient aged 2-9 years who had a stem cell transplant for congenital amegakaryocytic thrombocytopenia, so the T cells may come from the graft donor. The CDR3 runs from the conserved cysteine through the conserved F or W. The D gene is left open where the match is weak. Size values are once, few and many counts, or a class for expanded clones, and some rows have none.

j_call | v_call | d_call | clone_size | cdr3_aa | cdr3_nt
TRBJ2-3 | TRBV5-6 | TRBD2 | few | CASSLEGLALSTDTQYF | TGTGCCAGCAGCCTGGAGGGACTAGCGCTGAGCACAGATACGCAGTATTTT
TRBJ2-5 | TRBV20-1 | . | . | CSARSRLFTKETQYF | TGCAGTGCTCGATCTCGCCTATTTACTAAAGAGACCCAGTACTTC
TRBJ2-7 | TRBV6-5 | TRBD1 | few | CASRTGTGEQYF | TGTGCCAGCAGAACAGGGACAGGGGAGCAGTACTTC
TRBJ1-5 | TRBV29-1 | TRBD1 | many | CSDLNMTGRGRDQPQHF | TGCAGCGACCTGAATATGACAGGGCGGGGACGGGATCAGCCCCAGCATTTT
TRBJ1-1 | TRBV4-1 | . | many | CASSQEGTSTEAFF | TGCGCCAGCAGCCAAGAAGGGACCTCCACTGAAGCTTTCTTT
TRBJ2-7 | TRBV28 | . | many | CASRRAGAHEQYF | TGTGCCAGCAGGCGGGCCGGGGCCCACGAGCAGTACTTC
TRBJ2-5 | TRBV7-2 | . | many | CASSLVGPSGETQYF | TGTGCCAGCAGCTTAGTGGGCCCAAGCGGGGAGACCCAGTACTTC
TRBJ1-1 | TRBV3-1 | . | few | CASSQVGRLNTEAFF | TGTGCCAGCAGCCAAGTTGGCAGGTTGAACACTGAAGCTTTCTTT
TRBJ1-1 | TRBV7-2 | . | . | CASSLEGGGWTEAFF | TGTGCCAGCAGCTTAGAAGGTGGGGGCTGGACTGAAGCTTTCTTT
TRBJ2-7 | TRBV20-1 | . | many | CSARDSSAVWDEQYF | TGCAGTGCTAGAGACAGTTCGGCGGTATGGGACGAGCAGTACTTC
TRBJ2-4 | TRBV4-2 | . | many | CASSQERGSRNIQYF | TGTGCCAGCAGCCAGGAGAGAGGTAGCAGAAACATTCAGTACTTC
TRBJ1-6 | TRBV20-1 | . | many | CSAPDEGRYNSPLHF | TGCAGTGCCCCAGATGAGGGACGTTATAATTCACCCCTCCACTTT
TRBJ1-1 | TRBV6-5 | . | few | CASTRGRLNTEAFF | TGTGCCAGCACTAGGGGCAGACTAAACACTGAAGCTTTCTTT
TRBJ2-3 | TRBV12-3/TRBV12-4 | . | many | CASSLGTASTDTQYF | TGTGCCAGCAGTTTAGGGACAGCTAGCACAGATACGCAGTATTTT
TRBJ2-5 | TRBV3-1 | TRBD2 | many | CASSLGGSGEETQYF | TGTGCCAGCAGCCTCGGAGGGAGCGGGGAAGAGACCCAGTACTTC
TRBJ2-7 | TRBV9 | TRBD2 | medium-sized | CASSVGWLAGYEQYF | TGTGCCAGCAGCGTAGGTTGGCTAGCGGGCTACGAGCAGTACTTC
TRBJ1-4 | TRBV28 | . | many | CASRHNRGRMNEKLFF | TGTGCCAGCAGGCACAATAGGGGACGGATGAATGAAAAACTGTTTTTT
TRBJ2-2 | TRBV29-1 | . | many | CSALQGRDTGELFF | TGCAGCGCCTTACAGGGGAGGGACACCGGGGAGCTGTTTTTT
TRBJ2-4 | TRBV2 | . | few | CASRNLAKNIQYF | TGTGCCAGCAGGAACCTAGCCAAAAACATTCAGTACTTC
TRBJ2-6 | TRBV12-3/TRBV12-4 | . | many | CASSLAYRFSGANVLTF | TGTGCCAGCAGTTTAGCGTACAGGTTCTCTGGGGCCAACGTCCTGACTTTC
TRBJ1-1 | TRBV3-1 | . | few | CASSFVHSSSGGTEAFF | TGTGCCAGCAGTTTCGTTCACTCCAGCTCCGGCGGCACTGAAGCTTTCTTT
TRBJ2-1 | TRBV7-9 | TRBD2 | many | CASSYQAGFYNEQFF | TGTGCCAGCAGTTATCAAGCGGGGTTTTACAATGAGCAGTTCTTC
TRBJ2-2 | TRBV7-7 | TRBD1 | many | CASSLGLQGTGELFF | TGTGCCAGCAGCTTAGGCCTACAGGGGACCGGGGAGCTGTTTTTT
TRBJ2-1 | TRBV7-2 | TRBD2 | many | CASSIRTSGRWFF | TGTGCCAGCAGCATCCGGACTAGCGGGAGGTGGTTCTTC
TRBJ1-6 | TRBV20-1 | TRBD1 | . | CSARVDRANSPLHF | TGCAGTGCTAGAGTAGACAGGGCCAATTCACCCCTCCACTTT
TRBJ2-3 | TRBV5-1 | . | many | CASSLGATDTQYF | TGTGCCAGCAGTTTAGGGGCCACAGATACGCAGTATTTT
TRBJ1-2 | TRBV5-1 | . | many | CASSLEQPQWGYTF | TGCGCCAGCAGCTTGGAACAGCCCCAGTGGGGCTACACCTTC
TRBJ2-2 | TRBV6-5 | . | many | CASSTRRPGELFF | TGTGCCAGCAGTACCAGGAGGCCCGGGGAGCTGTTTTTT
TRBJ2-5 | TRBV27 | . | . | CASSQAYQETQYF | TGTGCCAGCAGCCAGGCGTATCAAGAGACCCAGTACTTC
TRBJ2-2 | TRBV4-2 | TRBD1 | few | CASSESRDRVRSGELFF | TGTGCCAGCAGCGAAAGCCGGGACAGGGTACGATCCGGGGAGCTGTTTTTT
TRBJ2-3 | TRBV5-6 | . | . | CASSLSPGASTDTQYF | TGTGCCAGCAGCTTGTCGCCGGGGGCCTCCACAGATACGCAGTATTTT
TRBJ1-1 | TRBV29-1 | . | many | CSVGRGEGTEAFF | TGCAGCGTTGGAAGGGGAGAGGGCACTGAAGCTTTCTTT
TRBJ1-3 | TRBV29-1 | TRBD1 | . | CSVAVGQGVGNTIYF | TGCAGCGTCGCTGTCGGACAGGGGGTAGGAAACACCATATATTTT
TRBJ1-5 | TRBV5-1 | TRBD1 | many | CASSLDRGRDQPQHF | TGCGCCAGCAGCCTAGACAGGGGGCGCGATCAGCCCCAGCATTTT
TRBJ2-4 | TRBV15 | . | many | CATSAGPKNIQYF | TGTGCCACCAGCGCCGGGCCTAAAAACATTCAGTACTTC
TRBJ2-5 | TRBV12-3/TRBV12-4 | TRBD2 | few | CASASDRGGRAETQYF | TGTGCCAGCGCGTCGGACCGCGGGGGTCGAGCAGAGACCCAGTACTTC
TRBJ2-1 | TRBV5-1 | . | few | CASSLTGRGYNEQFF | TGCGCCAGCAGCTTGACGGGACGCGGATACAATGAGCAGTTCTTC
TRBJ2-3 | TRBV20-1 | TRBD2 | . | CSARGGLAGGTKGDTQYF | TGCAGTGCTAGAGGAGGGCTAGCGGGGGGCACTAAAGGAGATACGCAGTATTTT
TRBJ1-1 | TRBV29-1 | . | many | CSVEELNTEAFF | TGCAGCGTTGAAGAATTGAACACTGAAGCTTTCTTT
TRBJ2-7 | TRBV29-1 | . | . | CSVEDLPGYEQYF | TGCAGCGTTGAAGATCTCCCAGGCTACGAGCAGTACTTC
TRBJ1-2 | TRBV6-5 | TRBD1 | many | CASSFTGTALYGYTF | TGTGCCAGCAGTTTTACCGGGACAGCACTCTATGGCTACACCTTC
TRBJ1-5 | TRBV20-1 | . | many | CSARDLAGDYLDQPQHF | TGCAGTGCTAGAGATTTGGCAGGGGATTACCTAGATCAGCCCCAGCATTTT
TRBJ2-1 | TRBV5-1 | . | many | CASSFLAPDNEQFF | TGCGCCAGCAGCTTTCTAGCACCAGACAATGAGCAGTTCTTC
TRBJ2-3 | TRBV7-2 | . | many | CASSPRAADTQYF | TGTGCCAGCAGCCCGCGCGCGGCAGATACGCAGTATTTT
TRBJ2-7 | TRBV20-1 | TRBD2 | many | CSARDPSSSGVLYF | TGCAGTGCTAGAGACCCTTCATCTAGCGGCGTACTGTACTTC
TRBJ2-3 | TRBV20-1 | . | . | CSARDTGTLYADTQYF | TGCAGTGCTAGAGATACCGGGACACTTTACGCAGATACGCAGTATTTT
TRBJ2-7 | TRBV5-8 | TRBD2 | many | CASSLGLAGGPAYEQYF | TGTGCCAGCAGCTTGGGACTAGCGGGAGGGCCAGCCTACGAGCAGTACTTC
TRBJ1-2 | TRBV5-1 | . | few | CASSTRNGYTF | TGCGCCAGCAGCACCCGGAATGGCTACACCTTC
TRBJ2-1 | TRBV20-1 | . | few | CSAARGTHEQFF | TGCAGTGCCGCGCGCGGGACTCATGAGCAGTTCTTC
TRBJ1-1 | TRBV5-1 | . | many | CASSLGGNMNTEAFF | TGCGCCAGCAGCTTGGGAGGGAACATGAACACTGAAGCTTTCTTT
TRBJ2-1 | TRBV10-3 | . | many | CAIRFNNEQFF | TGTGCCATCAGGTTCAACAATGAGCAGTTCTTC
TRBJ2-1 | TRBV20-1 | . | many | CSALISYYDEQFF | TGCAGTGCACTTATCTCGTACTACGATGAGCAGTTCTTC
TRBJ2-4 | TRBV7-9 | . | many | CASSPGGKKNIQYF | TGTGCCAGCAGCCCCGGAGGGAAGAAAAACATTCAGTACTTC
TRBJ1-2 | TRBV18 | . | . | CASSPSVAGANYGYTF | TGTGCCAGCTCACCCAGCGTAGCAGGGGCAAACTATGGCTACACCTTC
TRBJ2-1 | TRBV18 | TRBD2 | few | CASSPGGSSYNEQFF | TGTGCCAGCTCACCTGGCGGGAGCTCCTACAATGAGCAGTTCTTC